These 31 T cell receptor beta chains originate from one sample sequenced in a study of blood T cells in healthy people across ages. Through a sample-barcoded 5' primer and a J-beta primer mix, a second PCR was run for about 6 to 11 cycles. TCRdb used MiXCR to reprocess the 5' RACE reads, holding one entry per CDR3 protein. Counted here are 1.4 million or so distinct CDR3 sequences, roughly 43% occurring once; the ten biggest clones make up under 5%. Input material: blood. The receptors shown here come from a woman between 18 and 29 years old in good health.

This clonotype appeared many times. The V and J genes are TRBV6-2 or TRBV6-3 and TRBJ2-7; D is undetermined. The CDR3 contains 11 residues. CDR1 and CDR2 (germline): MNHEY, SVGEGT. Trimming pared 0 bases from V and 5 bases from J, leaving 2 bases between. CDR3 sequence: CASSYSNEQYF. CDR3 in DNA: TGTGCCAGCAGTTACTCGAACGAGCAGTACTTC.

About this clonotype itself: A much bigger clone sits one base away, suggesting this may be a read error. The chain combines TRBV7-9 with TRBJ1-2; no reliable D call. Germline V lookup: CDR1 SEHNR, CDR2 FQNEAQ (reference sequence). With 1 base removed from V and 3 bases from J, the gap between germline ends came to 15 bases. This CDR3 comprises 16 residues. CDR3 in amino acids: CASSLDVGSVDYGYTF. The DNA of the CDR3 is TGTGCCAGCAGCTTAGATGTTGGTTCCGTGGACTATGGCTACACCTTC.

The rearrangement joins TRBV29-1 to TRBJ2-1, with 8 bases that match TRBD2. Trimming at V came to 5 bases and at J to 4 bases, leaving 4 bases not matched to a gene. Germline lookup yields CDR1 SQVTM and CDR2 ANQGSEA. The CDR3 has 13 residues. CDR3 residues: CSVHGLAYNEQFF. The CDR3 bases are TGCAGCGTTCACGGACTAGCTTACAATGAGCAGTTCTTC.

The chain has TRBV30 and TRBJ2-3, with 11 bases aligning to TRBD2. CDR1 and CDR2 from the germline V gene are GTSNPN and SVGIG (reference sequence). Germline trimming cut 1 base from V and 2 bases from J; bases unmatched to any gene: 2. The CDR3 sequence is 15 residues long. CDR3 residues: CAWSGLAGFTDTQYF. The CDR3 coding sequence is TGTGCCTGGAGTGGACTAGCGGGATTCACAGATACGCAGTATTTT.

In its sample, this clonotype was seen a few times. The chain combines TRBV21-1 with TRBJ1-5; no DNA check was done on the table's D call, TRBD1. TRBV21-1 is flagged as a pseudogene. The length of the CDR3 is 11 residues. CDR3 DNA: TGTGCCAGCCTTGGGGGTCAGCCCCAGCATTTT. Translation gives CASLGGQPQHF.

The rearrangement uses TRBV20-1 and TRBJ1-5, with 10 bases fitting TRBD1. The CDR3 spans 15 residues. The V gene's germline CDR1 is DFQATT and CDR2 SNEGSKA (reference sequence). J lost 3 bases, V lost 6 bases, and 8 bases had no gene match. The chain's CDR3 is CSARTGGDYNQPQHF. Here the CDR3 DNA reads TGCAGTGCAAGGACAGGGGGGGACTACAATCAGCCCCAGCATTTT.

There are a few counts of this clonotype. The CDR3 is CASSLSASGETDTQYF. CDR3 DNA: TGCGCCAGCAGCTTGTCGGCTAGCGGGGAAACAGATACGCAGTATTTT. The chain uses TRBV5-1 and TRBJ2-3; 9 bases map to TRBD2. The length of the CDR3 is 16 residues. Unmatched junction bases numbered 6, after V lost 1 base and J lost 3 bases. Per germline, CDR1 SGHRS and CDR2 YFSETQ.

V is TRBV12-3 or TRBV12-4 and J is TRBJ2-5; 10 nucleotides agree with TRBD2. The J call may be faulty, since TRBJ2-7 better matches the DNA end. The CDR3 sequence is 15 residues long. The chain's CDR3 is CASTQWTSGTYEQYF. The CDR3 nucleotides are TGTGCCAGCACCCAATGGACTAGCGGTACCTACGAGCAGTACTTC.

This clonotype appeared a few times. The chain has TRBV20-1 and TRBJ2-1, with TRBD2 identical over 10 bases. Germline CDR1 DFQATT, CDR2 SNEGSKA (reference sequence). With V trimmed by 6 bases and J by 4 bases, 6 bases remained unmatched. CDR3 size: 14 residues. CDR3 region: CSAIRTSGYNEQFF. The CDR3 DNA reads TGCAGTGCCATTCGGACTAGCGGATACAATGAGCAGTTCTTC.

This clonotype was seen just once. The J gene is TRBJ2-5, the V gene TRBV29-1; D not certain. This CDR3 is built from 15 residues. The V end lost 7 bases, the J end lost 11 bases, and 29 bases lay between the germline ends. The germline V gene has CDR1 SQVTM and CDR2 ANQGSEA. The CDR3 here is CSAVGSGVSVNEQYF. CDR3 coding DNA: TGCAGCGCTGTGGGTAGTGGGGTGTCGGTTAATGAGCAGTACTTC.

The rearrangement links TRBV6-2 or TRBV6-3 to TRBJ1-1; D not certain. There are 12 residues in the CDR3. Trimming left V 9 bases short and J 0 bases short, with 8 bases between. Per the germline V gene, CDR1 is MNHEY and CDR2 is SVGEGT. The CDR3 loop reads CASHALNTEAFF. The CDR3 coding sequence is TGTGCCAGTCACGCCTTGAACACTGAAGCTTTCTTT.

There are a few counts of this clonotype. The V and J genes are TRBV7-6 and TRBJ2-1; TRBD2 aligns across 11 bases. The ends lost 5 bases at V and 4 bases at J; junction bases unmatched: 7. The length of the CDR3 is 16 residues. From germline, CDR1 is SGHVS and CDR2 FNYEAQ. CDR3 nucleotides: TGTGCCAGCAGCCCCCTACTAGCGGGGGAGTACAATGAGCAGTTCTTC. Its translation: CASSPLLAGEYNEQFF.

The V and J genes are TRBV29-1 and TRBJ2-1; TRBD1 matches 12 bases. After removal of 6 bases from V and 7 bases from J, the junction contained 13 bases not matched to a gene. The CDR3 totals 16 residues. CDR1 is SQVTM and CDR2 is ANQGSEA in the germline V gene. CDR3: CSVQGYGTGGRNEQFF. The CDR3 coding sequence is TGCAGCGTCCAAGGATACGGGACAGGGGGCCGGAATGAGCAGTTCTTC.

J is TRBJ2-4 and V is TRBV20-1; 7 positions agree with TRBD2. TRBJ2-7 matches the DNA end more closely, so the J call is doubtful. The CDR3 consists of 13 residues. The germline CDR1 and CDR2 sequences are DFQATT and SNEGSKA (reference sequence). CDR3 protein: CSARLPSGYEQYF. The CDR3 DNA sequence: TGCAGTGCTAGATTGCCTAGCGGCTACGAGCAGTACTTC.

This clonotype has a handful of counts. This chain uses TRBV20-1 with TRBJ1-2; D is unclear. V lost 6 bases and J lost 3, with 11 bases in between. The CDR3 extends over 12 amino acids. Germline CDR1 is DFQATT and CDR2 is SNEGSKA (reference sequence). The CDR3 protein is CSAPGEDYGYTF. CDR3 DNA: TGCAGTGCCCCCGGGGAGGACTATGGCTACACCTTC.

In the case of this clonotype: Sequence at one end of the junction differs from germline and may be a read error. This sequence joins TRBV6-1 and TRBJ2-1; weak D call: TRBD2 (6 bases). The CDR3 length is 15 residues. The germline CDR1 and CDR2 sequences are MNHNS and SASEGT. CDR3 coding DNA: TGTGCCAGCAGTGAAGAGGGCGGGACTTACAATGAGCGGTACTTC. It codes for CASSEEGGTYNERYF.

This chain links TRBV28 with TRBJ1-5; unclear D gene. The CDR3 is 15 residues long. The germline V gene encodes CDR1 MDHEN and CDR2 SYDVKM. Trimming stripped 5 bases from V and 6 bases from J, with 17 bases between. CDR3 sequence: CASSPYRTHGQPQHF. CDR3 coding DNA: TGTGCCAGCAGTCCTTATCGGACCCACGGTCAGCCCCAGCATTTT.

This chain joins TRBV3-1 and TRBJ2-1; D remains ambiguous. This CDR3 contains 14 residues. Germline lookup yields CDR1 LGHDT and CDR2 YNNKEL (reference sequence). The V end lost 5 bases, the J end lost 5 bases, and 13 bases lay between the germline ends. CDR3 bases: TGTGCCAGCAGCGTAAGGACCCTAAACAATGAGCAGTTCTTC. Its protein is CASSVRTLNNEQFF.

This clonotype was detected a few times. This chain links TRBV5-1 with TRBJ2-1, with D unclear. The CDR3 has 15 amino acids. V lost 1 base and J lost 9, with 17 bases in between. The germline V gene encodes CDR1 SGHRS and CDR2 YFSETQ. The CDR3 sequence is CASSLPSPGLSEQFF. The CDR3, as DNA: TGCGCCAGCAGCTTGCCCTCCCCTGGTTTGAGTGAGCAGTTCTTC.

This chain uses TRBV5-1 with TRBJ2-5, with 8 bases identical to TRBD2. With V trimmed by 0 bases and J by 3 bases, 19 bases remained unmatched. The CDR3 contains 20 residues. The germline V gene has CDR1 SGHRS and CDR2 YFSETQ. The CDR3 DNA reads TGCGCCAGCAGCTTGGCCAGTGCGAGCGGGGGATTTACTACTAAAGAGACCCAGTACTTC. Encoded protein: CASSLASASGGFTTKETQYF.

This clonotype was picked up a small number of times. CDR3 residues: CASSSAGQGGDSPLHF. The CDR3 nucleotides read TGTGCCAGCAGTTCAGCCGGACAGGGCGGCGATTCACCCCTCCACTTT. The V gene is TRBV27, the J gene TRBJ1-6; 8 bases align to TRBD1. The V and J ends lost 4 bases and 8 bases, in that order; junction bases with no gene match: 10. The CDR3 runs 16 residues. Germline values: CDR1 MNHEY, CDR2 SMNVEV (reference sequence).

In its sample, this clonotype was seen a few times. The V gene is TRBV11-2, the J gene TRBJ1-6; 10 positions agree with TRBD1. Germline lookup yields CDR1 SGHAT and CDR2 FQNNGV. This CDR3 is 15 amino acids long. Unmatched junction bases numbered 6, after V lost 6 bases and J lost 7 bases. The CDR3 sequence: CASRPRQGANSPLHF. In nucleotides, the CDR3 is TGTGCCAGCAGACCCCGACAGGGGGCGAATTCACCCCTCCACTTT.

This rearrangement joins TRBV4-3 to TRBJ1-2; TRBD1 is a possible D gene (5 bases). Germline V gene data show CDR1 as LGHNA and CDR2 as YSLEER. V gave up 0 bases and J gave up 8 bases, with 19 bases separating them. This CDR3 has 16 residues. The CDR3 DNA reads TGCGCCAGCAGCCAAGATTTGGGGGAGGGAGATTGGGGCTACACCTTC. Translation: CASSQDLGEGDWGYTF.

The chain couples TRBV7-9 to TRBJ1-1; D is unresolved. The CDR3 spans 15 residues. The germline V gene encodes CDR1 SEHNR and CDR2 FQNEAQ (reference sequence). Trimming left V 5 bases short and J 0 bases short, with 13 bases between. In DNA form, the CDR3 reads TGTGCCAGCAGCGTTACCGGGCGACTGAACACTGAAGCTTTCTTT. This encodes CASSVTGRLNTEAFF.

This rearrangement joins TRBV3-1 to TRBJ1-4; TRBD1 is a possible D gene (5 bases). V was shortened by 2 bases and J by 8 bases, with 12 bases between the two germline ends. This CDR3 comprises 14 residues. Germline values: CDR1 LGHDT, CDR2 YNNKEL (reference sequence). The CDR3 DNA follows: TGTGCCAGCAGCCAAACCGGGGGAGGCGAAAAACTGTTTTTT. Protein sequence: CASSQTGGGEKLFF. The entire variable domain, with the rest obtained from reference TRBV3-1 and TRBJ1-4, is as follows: DTAVSQTPKYLVTQMGNDKSIKCEQNLGHDTMYWYKQDSKKFLKIMFSYNNKELIINETVPNRFSPKSPDKAHLNLHINSLELGDSAVYFCASSQTGGGEKLFFGSGTQLSVL.

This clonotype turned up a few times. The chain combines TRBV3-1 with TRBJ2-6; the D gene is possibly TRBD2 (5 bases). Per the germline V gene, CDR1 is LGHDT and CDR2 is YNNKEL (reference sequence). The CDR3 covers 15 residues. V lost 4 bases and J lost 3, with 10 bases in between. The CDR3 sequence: CASSPFGVGANVLTF. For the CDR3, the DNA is TGTGCCAGCAGCCCCTTCGGGGTTGGGGCCAACGTCCTGACTTTC. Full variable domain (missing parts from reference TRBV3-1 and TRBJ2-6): DTAVSQTPKYLVTQMGNDKSIKCEQNLGHDTMYWYKQDSKKFLKIMFSYNNKELIINETVPNRFSPKSPDKAHLNLHINSLELGDSAVYFCASSPFGVGANVLTFGAGSRLTVL.

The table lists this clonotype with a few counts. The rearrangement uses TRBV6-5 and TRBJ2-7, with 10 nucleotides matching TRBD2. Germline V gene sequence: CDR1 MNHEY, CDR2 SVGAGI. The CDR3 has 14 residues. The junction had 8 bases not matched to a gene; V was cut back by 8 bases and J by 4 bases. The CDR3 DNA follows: TGTGCCAGCGGAAAGGGGACTAGCGTTTACGAGCAGTACTTC. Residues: CASGKGTSVYEQYF.

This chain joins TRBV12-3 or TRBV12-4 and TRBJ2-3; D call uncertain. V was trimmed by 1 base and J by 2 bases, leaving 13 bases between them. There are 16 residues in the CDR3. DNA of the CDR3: TGTGCCAGCAGTTTAGGGGGATCGGGCACCACAGATACGCAGTATTTT. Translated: CASSLGGSGTTDTQYF.

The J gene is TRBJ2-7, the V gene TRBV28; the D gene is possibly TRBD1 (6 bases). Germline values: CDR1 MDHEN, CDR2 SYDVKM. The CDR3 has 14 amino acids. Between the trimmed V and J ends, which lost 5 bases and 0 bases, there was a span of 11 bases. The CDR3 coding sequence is TGTGCCAGCAGTGATGACAGGTTCTCCTACGAGCAGTACTTC. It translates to CASSDDRFSYEQYF.

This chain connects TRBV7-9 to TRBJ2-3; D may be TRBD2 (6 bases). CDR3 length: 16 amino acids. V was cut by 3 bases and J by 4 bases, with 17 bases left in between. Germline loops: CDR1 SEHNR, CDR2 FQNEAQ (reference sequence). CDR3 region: CASSFGSSGSADTQYF. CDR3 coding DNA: TGTGCCAGCAGCTTTGGCAGTAGCGGCTCCGCAGATACGCAGTATTTT.

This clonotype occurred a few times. For the CDR3, the DNA is TGTGCCAGCAGCTCAAGCTTGGGGGGGTTTATGAACACTGAAGCTTTCTTT. It codes for CASSSSLGGFMNTEAFF. V usage is TRBV7-9 and J usage is TRBJ1-1; tentative D call: TRBD1 (5 bases). Germline V gene sequence: CDR1 SEHNR, CDR2 FQNEAQ (reference sequence). V shed 4 bases and J shed 0 bases, with 18 bases lying between them. The CDR3 runs to 17 residues.